These 7 T cell receptor beta chains were sequenced from one sample in a study of cytomegalovirus exposure and HLA in healthy donors. Only in-frame clones appear in the TCRdb table, and some are missing; sequencing was by immunoSEQ multiplex PCR. The data show about 78,000 clones, 90% to 96% seen once. Specimen: PBMCs. These receptors came from a man between 18 and 35 years old in good health and CMV-seropositive.

The chain joins TRBV5-1 to TRBJ2-5, with 9 bases aligning to TRBD2. Germline CDR1 SGHRS, CDR2 YFSETQ. The CDR3 runs 19 residues. Trimming at V came to 0 bases and at J to 5 bases, leaving 17 bases not matched to a gene. This chain's CDR3 is CASSLELAGLRRGLETQYF. CDR3 bases: TGCGCCAGCAGCTTGGAACTAGCGGGCCTCAGAAGGGGTCTGGAGACCCAGTACTTC.

The rearrangement links TRBV29-1 to TRBJ1-2, with 10 bases identical to TRBD1. With 6 bases clipped from V and 0 bases from J, the junction kept 4 bases outside the gene matches. Germline V lookup: CDR1 SQVTM, CDR2 ANQGSEA. The CDR3 is 14 amino acids. The CDR3 is CSVRQGASNYGYTF. Here the CDR3 DNA reads TGCAGCGTCAGACAGGGGGCGTCTAACTATGGCTACACCTTC.

The chain is built from TRBV5-1 and TRBJ1-5, with D possibly being TRBD1 (6 bases). The CDR3 consists of 15 residues. The germline V and J ends were trimmed by 4 bases and 4 bases, with 15 bases remaining between them. Germline V CDR1 and CDR2: SGHRS, YFSETQ. The CDR3 here is CASSPGAVQNQPQHF. The DNA of the CDR3 is TGCGCCAGCAGCCCAGGGGCCGTTCAGAATCAGCCCCAGCATTTT. Combining the CDR3 with reference TRBV5-1 and TRBJ1-5 gives the whole variable domain KAGVTQTPRYLIKTRGQQVTLSCSPISGHRSVSWYQQTPGQGLQFLFEYFSETQRNKGNFPGRFSGRQFSNSRSEMNVSTLELGDSALYLCASSPGAVQNQPQHFGDGTRLSIL.

The gene calls are TRBV4-2 and TRBJ1-5; 9 nucleotides match TRBD1. Germline V gene lookup returns CDR1 LGHNA and CDR2 YNFKEQ. The CDR3 spans 17 residues. With 5 bases clipped from V and 0 bases from J, the junction kept 8 bases outside the gene matches. This chain's CDR3 is CASSKGGQGSSNQPQHF. In DNA, the CDR3 is TGTGCCAGCAGCAAAGGGGGACAGGGAAGTAGCAATCAGCCCCAGCATTTT.

The gene calls are TRBV6-4 and TRBJ1-1; weak D call: TRBD1 (5 bases). V was pared by 0 bases and J by 4 bases, with 12 bases between. Germline V CDR1 and CDR2: MRHNA, SNTAGT. The CDR3 spans 15 residues. Written as DNA, the CDR3 is TGTGCCAGCAGTGACTCAAGGTCAGGGTCCACTGAAGCTTTCTTT. It codes for CASSDSRSGSTEAFF.

The chain combines TRBV6-1 with TRBJ1-1; D unresolved. The CDR3 runs 14 residues. The ends were cut back, 0 bases at V and 9 bases at J, with 14 bases in the middle. Germline V CDR1 and CDR2: MNHNS, SASEGT. The CDR3 loop is CASSEADDRGQAFF. CDR3 in DNA: TGTGCCAGCAGTGAAGCTGATGACCGGGGTCAAGCTTTCTTT.

The rearrangement links TRBV7-2 to TRBJ1-3, with D perhaps TRBD1 (5 bases). The germline V and J ends were trimmed by 5 bases and 0 bases, with 14 bases remaining between them. CDR3 length: 16 residues. Germline CDR1 is SGHTA and CDR2 is FQGNSA. The CDR3 coding sequence is TGTGCCAGCAGCCCATCGACAGACCGCTCTGGAAACACCATATATTTT. This gives the protein CASSPSTDRSGNTIYF.